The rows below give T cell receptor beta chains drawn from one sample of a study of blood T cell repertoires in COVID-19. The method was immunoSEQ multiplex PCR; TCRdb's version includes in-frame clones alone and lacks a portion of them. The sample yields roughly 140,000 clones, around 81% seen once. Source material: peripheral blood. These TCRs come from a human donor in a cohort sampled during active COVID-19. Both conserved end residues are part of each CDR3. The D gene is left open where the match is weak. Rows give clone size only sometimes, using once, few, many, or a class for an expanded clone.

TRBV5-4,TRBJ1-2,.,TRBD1,CASSLDRGGDGYTF,TGTGCCAGCAGCTTGGACAGGGGCGGGGATGGCTACACCTTC
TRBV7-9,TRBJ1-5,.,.,CAAADSNSNQPQHF,TGTGCAGCGGCGGACAGCAATAGCAATCAGCCCCAGCATTTT
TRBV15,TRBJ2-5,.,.,CATSTPQGGQGETQYF,TGTGCCACCAGCACCCCACAGGGGGGGCAGGGCGAGACCCAGTACTTC
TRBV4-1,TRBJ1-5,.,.,CASSQDQGRGNQPQHF,TGCGCCAGCAGCCAAGATCAGGGTCGGGGCAATCAGCCCCAGCATTTT
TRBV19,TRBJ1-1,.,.,CASSISPDTEAFF,TGTGCCAGTAGTATTTCGCCAGACACTGAAGCTTTCTTT
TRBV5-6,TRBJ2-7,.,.,CASSLTPGLSYEQYF,TGTGCCAGCAGCTTGACACCGGGACTCTCCTACGAGCAGTACTTC
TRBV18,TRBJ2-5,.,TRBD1,CASSPTTGTQETQYF,TGTGCCAGCTCACCCACGACAGGGACCCAAGAGACCCAGTACTTC
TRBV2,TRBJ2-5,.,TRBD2,CASKGLAGDPNDVQETQYF,TGTGCCAGCAAAGGGCTAGCGGGAGATCCCAACGACGTACAAGAGACCCAGTACTTC
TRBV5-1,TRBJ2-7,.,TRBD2,CASSLPSGRAYEQYF,TGCGCCAGCAGCTTGCCTAGCGGGAGGGCATACGAGCAGTACTTC
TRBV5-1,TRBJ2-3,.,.,CASTEGAGSTDTQYF,TGCGCCAGCACCGAAGGAGCGGGTAGCACAGATACGCAGTATTTT
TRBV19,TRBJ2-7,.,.,CASSLGWGVTYEQYF,TGTGCCAGTAGTCTGGGTTGGGGGGTCACCTACGAGCAGTACTTC
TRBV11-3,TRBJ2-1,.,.,CASSLTIDEQFF,TGTGCCAGCAGCTTAACAATCGATGAGCAGTTCTTC
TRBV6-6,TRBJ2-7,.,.,CASSTAAGYEQYF,TGTGCCAGCAGTACCGCGGCGGGCTACGAGCAGTACTTC
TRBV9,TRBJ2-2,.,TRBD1,CASSVDRGGTGELFF,TGTGCCAGCAGCGTCGACAGGGGTGGGACCGGGGAGCTGTTTTTT
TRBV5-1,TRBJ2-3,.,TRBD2,CASSRGTSGGRVTDTQYF,TGCGCCAGCAGCAGGGGGACTAGCGGGGGACGCGTCACAGATACGCAGTATTTT
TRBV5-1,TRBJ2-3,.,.,CASSPDSVVDTQYF,TGCGCCAGCAGCCCCGACTCCGTGGTGGATACGCAGTATTTT
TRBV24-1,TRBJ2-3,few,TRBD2,CATSDWPSGKGGLGTQYF,TGTGCCACCAGTGATTGGCCTAGCGGGAAGGGGGGCTTAGGTACGCAGTATTTT
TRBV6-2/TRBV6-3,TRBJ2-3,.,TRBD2,CASSRTSGRSTDTQYF,TGTGCCAGCAGCAGGACTAGCGGACGGAGCACAGATACGCAGTATTTT
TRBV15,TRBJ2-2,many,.,CATSRDPGLRLTELFF,TGTGCCACCAGCAGAGACCCGGGACTGCGACTTACTGAGCTGTTTTTT
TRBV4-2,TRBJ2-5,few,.,CASSPQERAGETQYF,TGTGCCAGCAGCCCTCAGGAGAGGGCCGGGGAGACCCAGTACTTC
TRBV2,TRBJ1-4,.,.,CASSLTGGNEKLFF,TGTGCCAGCAGTTTGACAGGCGGTAATGAAAAACTGTTTTTT
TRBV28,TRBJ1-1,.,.,CASSKSQGNTEAFF,TGTGCCAGCAGTAAGAGCCAGGGTAACACTGAAGCTTTCTTT
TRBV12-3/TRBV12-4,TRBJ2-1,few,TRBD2,CASSQTSVYEQFF,TGTGCCAGCAGTCAAACTAGCGTATATGAGCAGTTCTTC
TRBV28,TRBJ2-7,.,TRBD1,CASSLSGTGGWEQYF,TGTGCCAGCAGTTTGTCCGGGACAGGGGGCTGGGAGCAGTACTTC
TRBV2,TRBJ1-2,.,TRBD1,CAAQHRDRGYYGYTF,TGTGCCGCACAACATCGGGACAGGGGTTACTATGGCTACACCTTC
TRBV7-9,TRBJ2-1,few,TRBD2,CASSPSGTTNEQFF,TGTGCCAGCAGCCCTAGCGGCACCACCAATGAGCAGTTCTTC
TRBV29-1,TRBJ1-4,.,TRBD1,CSVAGGDEKLFF,TGCAGCGTTGCAGGGGGCGATGAAAAACTGTTTTTT
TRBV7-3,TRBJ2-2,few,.,CASSLSQEGFTGELFF,TGTGCCAGCAGCTTAAGTCAGGAGGGGTTCACCGGGGAGCTGTTTTTT
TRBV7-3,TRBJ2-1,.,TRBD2,CASSRAGTSGMYEQFF,TGTGCCAGCTCTAGGGCCGGGACTAGCGGGATGTATGAGCAGTTCTTC
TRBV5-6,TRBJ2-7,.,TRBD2,CASSLLSSGRNEQYF,TGTGCCAGCAGCTTGTTGTCTAGCGGGAGGAACGAGCAGTACTTC
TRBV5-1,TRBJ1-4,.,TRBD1,CASSAGQGTTNEKLFF,TGCGCCAGCAGCGCGGGACAGGGGACCACTAATGAAAAACTGTTTTTT
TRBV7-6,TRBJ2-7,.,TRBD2,CASSLAVGPGLAYEQYF,TGTGCCAGCAGCTTAGCGGTGGGGCCGGGACTAGCCTACGAGCAGTACTTC
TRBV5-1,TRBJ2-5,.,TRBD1,CASSPQGAGETQYF,TGCGCCAGCAGCCCACAGGGGGCAGGGGAGACCCAGTACTTC
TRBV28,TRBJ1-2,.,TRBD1,CASSMDRNYGYTF,TGTGCCAGCAGCATGGACAGGAACTATGGCTACACCTTC
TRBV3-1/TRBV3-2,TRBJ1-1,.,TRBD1,CASTRGAQGTTEAFF,TGTGCCAGCACCCGAGGGGCACAGGGGACAACTGAAGCTTTCTTT
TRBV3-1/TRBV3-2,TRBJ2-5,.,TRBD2,CASSQGVRGGQETQYF,TGTGCCAGCAGCCAAGGAGTGCGGGGAGGGCAAGAGACCCAGTACTTC
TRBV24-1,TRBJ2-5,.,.,CATSGGQFETQYF,TGTGCCACCAGTGGGGGGCAGTTTGAGACCCAGTACTTC
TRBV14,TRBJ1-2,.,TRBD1,CASSPLTGQEPYYGYTF,TGTGCCAGCAGCCCCCTCACGGGACAGGAACCATACTATGGCTACACCTTC
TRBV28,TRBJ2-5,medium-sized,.,CASTQGAEVYQETQYF,TGTGCCAGCACCCAAGGGGCCGAAGTCTACCAAGAGACCCAGTACTTC
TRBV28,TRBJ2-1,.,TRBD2,CASKLAGNYNEQFF,TGTGCCAGCAAACTAGCGGGCAACTACAATGAGCAGTTCTTC
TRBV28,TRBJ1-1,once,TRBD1,CASSLWGDRKNTEAFF,TGTGCCAGCAGTTTATGGGGGGACAGAAAGAACACTGAAGCTTTCTTT
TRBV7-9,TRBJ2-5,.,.,CASSLAGESGETQYF,TGTGCCAGCAGCTTAGCGGGAGAGTCGGGCGAGACCCAGTACTTC
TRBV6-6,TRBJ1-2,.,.,CASRQGNYGYTF,TGTGCCAGCAGGCAGGGGAACTATGGCTACACCTTC
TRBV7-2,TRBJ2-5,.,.,CASSLALKETQYF,TGTGCCAGCAGCTTAGCCCTTAAAGAGACCCAGTACTTC
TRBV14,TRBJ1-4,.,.,CASSPRVTNEKLFF,TGTGCCAGCAGCCCGAGGGTAACTAATGAAAAACTGTTTTTT
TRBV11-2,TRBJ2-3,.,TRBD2,CASSLNGWGRAIVDTQYF,TGTGCCAGCAGCTTAAATGGTTGGGGGAGGGCGATCGTGGATACGCAGTATTTT
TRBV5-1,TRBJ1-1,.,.,CASSLDRMGTEAFF,TGCGCCAGCAGCTTGGACAGGATGGGCACTGAAGCTTTCTTT
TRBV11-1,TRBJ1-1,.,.,CASSLGTGLGTEAFF,TGTGCCAGCAGCTTAGGAACAGGGCTAGGCACTGAAGCTTTCTTT